This passage covers 23 T cell receptor beta chains from one sample sequenced in a study of neoadjuvant anti-PD-1 for oral cavity cancer. Documented time point: after neoadjuvant nivolumab, at surgical resection. TCRdb keeps only in-frame clones here, not all; method: immunoSEQ multiplex PCR. The sample shows around 68,000 clones, 80% to 90% of them seen only once. Source: PBMCs, taken after nivolumab (anti-PD-1) treatment. The receptors were gathered from a person aged 35-79 years with oral cavity squamous cell carcinoma.

The rearrangement links TRBV30 to TRBJ2-6, with D possibly TRBD1 on 6 matching bases. Germline lookup yields CDR1 GTSNPN and CDR2 SVGIG (reference sequence). Trimming took off 4 bases at V and 0 bases at J, with 16 bases between the two ends. There are 17 residues in the CDR3. CDR3: CAWTKRGQTSGANVLTF. The CDR3 bases are TGTGCCTGGACCAAAAGAGGACAGACCTCTGGGGCCAACGTCCTGACTTTC.

As concerns this clone: The sample holds other DNA sequences that translate to the same CDR3. This chain joins TRBV6-1 and TRBJ2-1; 8 bases map to TRBD1. The CDR3 totals 13 residues. The germline V gene encodes CDR1 MNHNS and CDR2 SASEGT. Trimming removed 5 bases from V and 8 bases from J; junction bases left unmatched: 5. In DNA, the CDR3 is TGTGCCAGCAGTCCCGCAGGGGGCGATGAGCAGTTCTTC. It is translated as CASSPAGGDEQFF.

V gene TRBV27 combines with J gene TRBJ2-7, with D possibly being TRBD1 (5 bases). The CDR3 runs to 14 residues. CDR1 is MNHEY and CDR2 is SMNVEV in the germline V gene (reference sequence). V lost 5 bases to trimming and J lost 1 base, with 12 bases between them. The CDR3: CASSTGLLSYEQYF. CDR3 DNA sequence: TGTGCCAGCAGTACAGGTTTGTTATCCTACGAGCAGTACTTC.

The CDR3 coding sequence is TGTGCCAGCAGCGGAACTAACAGAAGCTCCTATAATTCACCCCTCCACTTT. This encodes CASSGTNRSSYNSPLHF. The chain has TRBV9 and TRBJ1-6; D gene unclear. Trimming removed 3 bases at V and 0 bases at J, with 13 bases between. There are 17 residues in the CDR3. Germline V gene sequence: CDR1 SGDLS, CDR2 YYNGEE.

The chain links TRBV4-1 to TRBJ1-4, with D possibly TRBD1 on 5 matching bases. The V end lost 0 bases, the J end lost 11 bases, and 16 bases lay between the germline ends. Germline V lookup: CDR1 MGHRA, CDR2 YSYEKL. The CDR3 totals 15 residues. CDR3 loop: CASSQDGTVEGKLFF. DNA of the CDR3: TGCGCCAGCAGCCAAGACGGGACGGTCGAGGGCAAACTGTTTTTT.

The gene calls are TRBV9 and TRBJ2-1; TRBD1 matches at 8 bases. The CDR3 runs 15 residues. Germline V CDR1 and CDR2: SGDLS, YYNGEE. The trim removed 2 bases at V and 0 bases at J, leaving 1 base unmatched. The CDR3 region is CASSVGQGSYNEQFF. In DNA, the CDR3 is TGTGCCAGCAGCGTCGGACAGGGCTCCTACAATGAGCAGTTCTTC.

The genes are TRBV21-1 and TRBJ2-7. TRBV21-1 is a pseudogene. This CDR3 contains 12 residues. The DNA for the CDR3 is TGTGCCAGCAGATATAAAGGCGACGAGCAGTACTTC. It specifies CASRYKGDEQYF.

This clone was recorded only once. The chain links TRBV27 to TRBJ2-1; TRBD1 aligns across 7 bases. This CDR3 has 15 residues. The germline V gene encodes CDR1 MNHEY and CDR2 SMNVEV (reference sequence). The V gene end was trimmed by 2 bases and the J gene end by 4 bases; junction bases not matched to a gene: 5. As DNA, the CDR3 is TGTGCCAGCAGTTTAAAGGGGGCGCTTTACAATGAGCAGTTCTTC. Amino acids: CASSLKGALYNEQFF.

The CDR3 region is CASSLVATNTGELFF. DNA of the CDR3: TGCGCCAGCAGCTTGGTAGCGACGAACACCGGGGAGCTGTTTTTT. The gene calls are TRBV5-1 and TRBJ2-2; D possibly corresponds to TRBD2 (5 bases). The CDR3 runs 15 residues. Germline values: CDR1 SGHRS, CDR2 YFSETQ. Between the trimmed V and J ends, which lost 0 bases and 0 bases, there was a span of 6 bases.

The gene calls are TRBV10-1 and TRBJ2-7, with D uncertain. Looked up from germline, CDR1 is WNHNN and CDR2 is SYGVQD (reference sequence). The CDR3 runs 11 residues. Trimming shortened V by 9 bases and J by 6 bases, and 12 bases separated the two germline ends. The CDR3 here is CASSLGGEQYF. The CDR3 DNA follows: TGCGCCAGTTCTCTAGGCGGCGAGCAGTACTTC.

The rearrangement links TRBV7-8 to TRBJ2-3, with TRBD2 matching 9 bases. Germline assignment: CDR1 SGHVS and CDR2 FQNEAQ. The V and J ends lost 5 bases and 2 bases, in that order; junction bases with no gene match: 20. The CDR3 contains 20 residues. The CDR3 region has the DNA TGTGCCAGCAGCCCCTCCCGAGGACTAGCGAAGTTGACCGACACAGATACGCAGTATTTT. Residues: CASSPSRGLAKLTDTDTQYF.

The chain carries TRBV6-5 and TRBJ2-5; TRBD1 might be the D (5 bases). Germline CDR1 and CDR2: MNHEY and SVGAGI. With 6 bases removed from V and 6 bases from J, the gap between germline ends came to 14 bases. The CDR3 loop spans 13 amino acids. CDR3 sequence reads: CASRPGPGKTQYF. CDR3 nucleotide sequence: TGTGCCAGCAGGCCGGGCCCAGGGAAGACCCAGTACTTC.

This chain connects TRBV5-6 to TRBJ2-3; 14 bases agree with TRBD2. CDR1 and CDR2 (germline): SGHDT, YYEEEE. This CDR3 region has 14 residues. With 1 base clipped from V and 10 bases from J, the junction kept 2 bases outside the gene matches. The CDR3 nucleotides read TGTGCCAGCAGCTTGAGGACTAGCGGGAGGTCGCAGTATTTT. As protein: CASSLRTSGRSQYF. The entire variable domain, with the rest obtained from reference TRBV5-6 and TRBJ2-3, is as follows: DAGVTQSPTHLIKTRGQQVTLRCSPKSGHDTVSWYQQALGQGPQFIFQYYEEEERQRGNFPDRFSGHQFPNYSSELNVNALLLGDSALYLCASSLRTSGRSQYFGPGTRLTVL.

This chain connects TRBV11-2 to TRBJ2-1; 11 bases map to TRBD2. Losses at the gene ends were 3 bases for V and 4 bases for J; bases not matched to a gene: 5. The CDR3 sequence is 16 residues long. CDR1 and CDR2 (germline): SGHAT, FQNNGV. The CDR3 DNA reads as TGTGCCAGCAGCTTTTGGGGACTAGCGGTATACAATGAGCAGTTCTTC. This encodes CASSFWGLAVYNEQFF.

This chain joins TRBV10-1 and TRBJ2-2, with a tentative D call TRBD2 (6 bases). Trimming cost V 2 bases and J 4 bases, with 11 bases left between them. The CDR3 loop spans 15 amino acids. The germline V gene encodes CDR1 WNHNN and CDR2 SYGVQD (reference sequence). The CDR3 loop reads CASSERGIRTGELFF. DNA of the CDR3: TGCGCCAGCAGTGAGCGGGGGATACGCACCGGGGAGCTGTTTTTT.

The genes are TRBV10-3 and TRBJ1-2; possibly TRBD1 for D (5 bases). Trimming cost V 2 bases and J 2 bases, with 15 bases left between them. This CDR3 comprises 16 residues. Germline V gene data show CDR1 as ENHRY and CDR2 as SYGVKD. For the CDR3, the DNA is TGTGCCATCAGTGAGGTCGGCAGGGAGCTCAACTATGGCTACACCTTC. This encodes CAISEVGRELNYGYTF.

The chain has TRBV27 and TRBJ2-5; tentatively, D is TRBD2 (6 bases). The V gene's germline CDR1 is MNHEY and CDR2 SMNVEV (reference sequence). Trimming pared 3 bases from V and 4 bases from J, leaving 12 bases between. The CDR3 extends over 14 amino acids. The CDR3: CASSFGRGTETQYF. CDR3 nucleotides: TGTGCCAGCAGTTTCGGACGGGGGACAGAGACCCAGTACTTC.

This chain joins TRBV30 and TRBJ1-4, with unresolved D. The CDR3 has 13 amino acids. Trimming cost V 4 bases and J 6 bases, with 12 bases left between them. Germline values: CDR1 GTSNPN, CDR2 SVGIG (reference sequence). DNA for the CDR3: TGTGCCTGGAATAAGGGTTCGGATGAAAAACTGTTTTTT. This gives the protein CAWNKGSDEKLFF. The full variable domain, with the rest looked up from reference TRBV30 and TRBJ1-4, is SQTIHQWPATLVQPVGSPLSLECTVEGTSNPNLYWYRQAAGRGLQLLFYSVGIGQISSEVPQNLSASRPQDRQFILSSKKLLLSDSGFYLCAWNKGSDEKLFFGSGTQLSVL.

V gene TRBV4-1 combines with J gene TRBJ1-2; 7 bases align to TRBD1. The V gene's germline CDR1 is MGHRA and CDR2 YSYEKL. This CDR3 has 16 residues. V was pared by 0 bases and J by 3 bases, with 7 bases of the junction left unmatched. CDR3 coding DNA: TGCGCCAGCAGCCAAGATGTTCAGGGGGGGGACTATGGCTACACCTTC. Its translation: CASSQDVQGGDYGYTF.

This clone was detected only a few times. The J gene is TRBJ2-1, the V gene TRBV6-6; D possibly corresponds to TRBD2 (5 bases). Germline CDR1 MNHNY, CDR2 SVGAGI (reference sequence). Trimming shortened V by 6 bases and J by 9 bases, and 18 bases separated the two germline ends. The CDR3 totals 14 residues. The CDR3 loop is CASSPGLLGGEQFF. The CDR3 bases are TGTGCCAGCAGCCCCGGGCTCCTCGGAGGTGAGCAGTTCTTC.

This clone was counted once. This chain joins TRBV18 and TRBJ2-4, with D maybe TRBD1 (6 bases). CDR3 size: 14 residues. Trimming shortened V by 3 bases and J by 6 bases, and 12 bases separated the two germline ends. Germline V gives CDR1 KGHSH, CDR2 LQKENI. The CDR3 loop reads CASSPTPQGNIQYF. CDR3 nucleotides: TGTGCCAGCTCACCCACACCACAGGGAAACATTCAGTACTTC.

This clone showed up just a few times. This chain uses TRBV30 with TRBJ1-1, with a weak D call TRBD1 (6 bases). The V gene lost 2 bases and the J gene lost 10 bases, with 14 bases spanning the gap. From germline, CDR1 is GTSNPN and CDR2 SVGIG (reference sequence). The CDR3 runs to 12 residues. In nucleotides, the CDR3 is TGTGCCTGGAGTACCGGGGGCCGCACAGCTTTCTTT. Encoded protein: CAWSTGGRTAFF.

The chain is built from TRBV5-1 and TRBJ2-1; D possibly corresponds to TRBD1 (6 bases). Germline assignment: CDR1 SGHRS and CDR2 YFSETQ. The V gene lost 3 bases and the J gene lost 3 bases, with 13 bases spanning the gap. The CDR3 spans 15 residues. For the CDR3, the DNA is TGCGCCAGCAGCTCGGCCCTGACAGGCTACAATGAGCAGTTCTTC. Translating it yields CASSSALTGYNEQFF.